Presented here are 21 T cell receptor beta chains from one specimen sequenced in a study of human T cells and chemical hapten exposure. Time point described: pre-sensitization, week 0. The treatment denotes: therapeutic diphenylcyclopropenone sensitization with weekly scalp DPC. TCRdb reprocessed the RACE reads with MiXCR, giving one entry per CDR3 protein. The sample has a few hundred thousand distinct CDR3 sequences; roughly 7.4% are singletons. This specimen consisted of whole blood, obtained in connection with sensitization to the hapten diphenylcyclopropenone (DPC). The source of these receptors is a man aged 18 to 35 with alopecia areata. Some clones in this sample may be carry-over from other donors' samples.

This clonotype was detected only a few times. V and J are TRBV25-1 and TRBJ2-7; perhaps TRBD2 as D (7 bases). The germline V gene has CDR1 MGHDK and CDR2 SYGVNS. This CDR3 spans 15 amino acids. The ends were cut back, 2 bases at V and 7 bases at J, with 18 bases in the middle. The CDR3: CASSERGGFRNEQYF. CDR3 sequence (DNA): TGTGCCAGCAGTGAAAGGGGGGGCTTTCGTAATGAGCAGTACTTC.

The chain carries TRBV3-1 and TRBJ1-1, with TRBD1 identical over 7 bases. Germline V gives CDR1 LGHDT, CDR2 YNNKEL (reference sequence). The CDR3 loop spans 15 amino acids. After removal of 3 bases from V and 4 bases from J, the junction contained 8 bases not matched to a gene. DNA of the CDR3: TGTGCCAGCAGCCAGGATCCGACAGGGCGCACTGAAGCTTTCTTT. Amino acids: CASSQDPTGRTEAFF.

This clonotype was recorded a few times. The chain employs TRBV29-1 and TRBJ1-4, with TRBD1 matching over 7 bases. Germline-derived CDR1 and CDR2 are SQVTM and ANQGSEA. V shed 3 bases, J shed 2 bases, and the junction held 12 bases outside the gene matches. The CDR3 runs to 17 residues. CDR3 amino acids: CSVDRQGKESTNEKLFF. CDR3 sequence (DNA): TGCAGCGTTGATCGACAGGGAAAAGAATCCACTAATGAAAAACTGTTTTTT.

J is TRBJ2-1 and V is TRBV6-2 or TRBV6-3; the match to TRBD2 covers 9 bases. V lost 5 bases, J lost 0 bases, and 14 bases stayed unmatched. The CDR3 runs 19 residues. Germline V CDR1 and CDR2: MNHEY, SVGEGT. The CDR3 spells CASSPHDGSGGSSYNEQFF. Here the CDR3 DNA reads TGTGCCAGCAGTCCTCACGATGGTAGCGGGGGAAGCTCCTACAATGAGCAGTTCTTC.

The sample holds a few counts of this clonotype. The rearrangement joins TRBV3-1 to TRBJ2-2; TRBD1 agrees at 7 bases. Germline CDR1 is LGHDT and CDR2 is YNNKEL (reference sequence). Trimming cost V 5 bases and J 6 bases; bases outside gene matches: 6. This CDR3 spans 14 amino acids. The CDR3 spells CASSIRQGPGELFF. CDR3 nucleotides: TGTGCCAGCAGCATCCGACAGGGCCCCGGGGAGCTGTTTTTT.

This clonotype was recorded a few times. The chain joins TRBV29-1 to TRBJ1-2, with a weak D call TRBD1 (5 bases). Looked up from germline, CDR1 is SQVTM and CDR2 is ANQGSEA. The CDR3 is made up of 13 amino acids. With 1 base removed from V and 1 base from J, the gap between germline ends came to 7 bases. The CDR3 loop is CSVEAGNNYGYTF. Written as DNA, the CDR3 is TGCAGCGTTGAAGCAGGGAATAACTATGGCTACACCTTC.

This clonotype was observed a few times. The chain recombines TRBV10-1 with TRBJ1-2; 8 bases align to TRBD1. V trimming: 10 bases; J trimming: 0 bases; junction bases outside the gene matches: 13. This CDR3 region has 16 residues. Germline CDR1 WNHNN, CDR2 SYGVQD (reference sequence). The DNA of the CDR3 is TGCGCCACGCACAGGGGCAGGGGGCGAGCTAACTATGGCTACACCTTC. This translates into CATHRGRGRANYGYTF.

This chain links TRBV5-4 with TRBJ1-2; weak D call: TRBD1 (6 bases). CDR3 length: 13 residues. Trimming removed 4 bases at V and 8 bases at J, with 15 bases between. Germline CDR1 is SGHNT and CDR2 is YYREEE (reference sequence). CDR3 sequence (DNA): TGTGCCAGCAGCAACAGGGTAGGAGGAGGCTACACCTTC. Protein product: CASSNRVGGGYTF.

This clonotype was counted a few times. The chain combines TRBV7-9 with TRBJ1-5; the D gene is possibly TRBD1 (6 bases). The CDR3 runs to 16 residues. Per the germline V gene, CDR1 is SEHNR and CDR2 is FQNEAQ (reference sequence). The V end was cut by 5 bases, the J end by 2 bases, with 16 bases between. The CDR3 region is CASSVQGPSGNQPQHF. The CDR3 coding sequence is TGTGCCAGCAGCGTCCAGGGGCCGTCGGGCAATCAGCCCCAGCATTTT.

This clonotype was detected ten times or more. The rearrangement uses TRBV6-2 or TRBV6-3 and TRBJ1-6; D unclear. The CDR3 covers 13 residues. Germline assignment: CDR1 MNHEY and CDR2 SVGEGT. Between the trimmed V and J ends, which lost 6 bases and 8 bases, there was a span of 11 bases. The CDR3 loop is CASRLGWDSPLHF. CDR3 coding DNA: TGTGCCAGCAGATTGGGGTGGGATTCACCCCTCCACTTT.

CDR3 region: CASSRRTGYEQYF. CDR3 nucleotide sequence: TGTGCCAGCAGCCGCCGGACAGGTTACGAGCAGTACTTC. The chain links TRBV5-6 to TRBJ2-7; 7 bases map to TRBD1. Germline V lookup: CDR1 SGHDT, CDR2 YYEEEE. The V gene end was trimmed by 4 bases and the J gene end by 4 bases; junction bases not matched to a gene: 5. CDR3 length: 13 amino acids.

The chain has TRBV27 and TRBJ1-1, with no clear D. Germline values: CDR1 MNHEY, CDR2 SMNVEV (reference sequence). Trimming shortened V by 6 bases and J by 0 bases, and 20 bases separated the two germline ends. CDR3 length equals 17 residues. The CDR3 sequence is CASRTFFPRNMNTEAFF. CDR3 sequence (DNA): TGTGCCAGCAGGACATTCTTCCCCCGGAACATGAACACTGAAGCTTTCTTT.

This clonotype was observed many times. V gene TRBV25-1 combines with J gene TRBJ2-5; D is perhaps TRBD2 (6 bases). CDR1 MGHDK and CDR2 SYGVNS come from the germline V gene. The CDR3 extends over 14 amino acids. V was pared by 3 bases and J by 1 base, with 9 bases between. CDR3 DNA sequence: TGTGCCAGCAGTGAGGGGGGAGTCCAAGAGACCCAGTACTTC. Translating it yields CASSEGGVQETQYF. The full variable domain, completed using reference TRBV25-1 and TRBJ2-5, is EADIYQTPRYLVIGTGKKITLECSQTMGHDKMYWYQQDPGMELHLIHYSYGVNSTEKGDLSSESTVSRIRTEHFPLTLESARPSHTSQYLCASSEGGVQETQYFGPGTRLLVL.

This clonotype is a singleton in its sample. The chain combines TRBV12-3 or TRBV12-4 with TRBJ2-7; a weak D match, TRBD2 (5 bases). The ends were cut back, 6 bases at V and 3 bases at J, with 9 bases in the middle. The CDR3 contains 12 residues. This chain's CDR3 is CASSRDYYEQYF. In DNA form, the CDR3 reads TGTGCCAGCAGCCGCGACTACTACGAGCAGTACTTC.

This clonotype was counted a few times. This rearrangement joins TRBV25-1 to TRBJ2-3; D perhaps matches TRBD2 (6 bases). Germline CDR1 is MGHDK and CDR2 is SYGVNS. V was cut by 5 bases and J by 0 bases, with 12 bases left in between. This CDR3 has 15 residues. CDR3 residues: CASSSSGTSTDTQYF. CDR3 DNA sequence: TGTGCCAGCAGTTCCTCCGGGACTAGCACAGATACGCAGTATTTT.

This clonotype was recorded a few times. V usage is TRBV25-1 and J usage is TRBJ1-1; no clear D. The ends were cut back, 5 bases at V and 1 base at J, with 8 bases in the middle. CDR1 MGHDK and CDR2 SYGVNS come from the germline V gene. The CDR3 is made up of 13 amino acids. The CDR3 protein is CASSRAQNTEAFF. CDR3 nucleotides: TGTGCCAGCAGTAGGGCCCAGAACACTGAAGCTTTCTTT.

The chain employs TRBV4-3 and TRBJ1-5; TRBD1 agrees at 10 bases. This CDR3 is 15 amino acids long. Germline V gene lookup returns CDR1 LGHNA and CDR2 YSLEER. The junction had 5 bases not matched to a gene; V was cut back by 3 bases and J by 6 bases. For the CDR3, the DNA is TGCGCCAGCAGCCAGGGGACAGGGGAATCTCAGCCCCAGCATTTT. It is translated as CASSQGTGESQPQHF.

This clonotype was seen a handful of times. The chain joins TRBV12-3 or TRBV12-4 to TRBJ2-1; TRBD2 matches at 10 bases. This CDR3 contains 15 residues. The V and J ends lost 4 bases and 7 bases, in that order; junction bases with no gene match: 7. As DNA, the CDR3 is TGTGCCAGCAGTTCGAGCGGGGGGGCCTCGAATGAGCAGTTCTTC. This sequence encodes CASSSSGGASNEQFF.

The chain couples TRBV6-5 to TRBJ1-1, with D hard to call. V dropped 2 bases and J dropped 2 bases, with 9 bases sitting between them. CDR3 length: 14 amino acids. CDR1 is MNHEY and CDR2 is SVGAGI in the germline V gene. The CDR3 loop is CASSYEQSNTEAFF. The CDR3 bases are TGTGCCAGCAGTTACGAACAATCTAACACTGAAGCTTTCTTT.

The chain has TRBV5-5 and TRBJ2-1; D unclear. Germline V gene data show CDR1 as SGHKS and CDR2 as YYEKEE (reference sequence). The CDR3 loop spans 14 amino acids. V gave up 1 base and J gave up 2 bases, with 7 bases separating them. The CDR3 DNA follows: TGTGCCAGCAGCTTGCTGTTTCCCTACAATGAGCAGTTCTTC. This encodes CASSLLFPYNEQFF.

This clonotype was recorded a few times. The CDR3 spells CASSLEYRAYEQYF. In nucleotides, the CDR3 is TGTGCCAGCAGCTTGGAGTACAGGGCCTACGAGCAGTACTTC. The genes are TRBV5-6 and TRBJ2-7, with TRBD1 as a possible D gene (6 bases). V dropped 0 bases and J dropped 2 bases, with 9 bases sitting between them. The germline V gene encodes CDR1 SGHDT and CDR2 YYEEEE. The CDR3 is 14 amino acids.